Each of the 23 T cell receptor beta chains below was sequenced from the same sample in a study of T cell responses to AZD1222 COVID-19 vaccine (dated by TCRdb to about 2021). The library came from the immunoSEQ multiplex PCR assay. TCRdb limited this immuneACCESS table to in-frame rearrangements with V and J called. A share of clones is missing; checked studies link under half to unresolved V genes, and the rest is unexplained. For this sample the table gives approximately 120,000 clones, of which approximately 90% were detected only once. The ten most abundant clones make up around 7% of the sample. The time point label for this specimen denotes: baseline before first vaccination. Here the sequenced sample was peripheral blood, taken on day 0 of AZD1222 vaccination. The receptor set was obtained from an adult in good health.

V and J are TRBV27 and TRBJ1-2; perhaps TRBD1 as D (5 bases). CDR1 and CDR2 from the germline V gene are MNHEY and SMNVEV (reference sequence). The CDR3 covers 15 residues. V lost 5 bases to trimming and J lost 6 bases, with 19 bases between them. The chain's CDR3 is CASSSATENAHGYTF. The DNA of the CDR3 is TGTGCCAGCAGTAGCGCGACAGAAAACGCACATGGCTACACCTTC.

The chain employs TRBV10-1 and TRBJ1-2; D remains ambiguous. The V gene's germline CDR1 is WNHNN and CDR2 SYGVQD (reference sequence). Deletions cut 11 bases from V and 8 bases from J, with 6 bases between. The length of the CDR3 is 8 residues. The CDR3 DNA sequence: TGCGCCGTTGAGGGCTACACCTTC. Translated, it gives CAVEGYTF.

The chain is built from TRBV3-1 (or the pseudogene TRBV3-2) and TRBJ1-2; D not certain. The CDR3 sequence is 16 residues long. The V end was cut by 4 bases, the J end by 0 bases, with 15 bases between. Germline V gene sequence: CDR1 LGHDT, CDR2 YNNKEL (reference sequence). CDR3 in amino acids: CASSPSPWRTNYGYTF. The CDR3 nucleotides are TGTGCCAGCAGCCCCTCCCCCTGGCGTACTAACTATGGCTACACCTTC.

The gene calls are TRBV5-1 and TRBJ1-5; D is undetermined. Per germline, CDR1 SGHRS and CDR2 YFSETQ. The CDR3 consists of 14 residues. V was pared by 0 bases and J by 3 bases, with 7 bases between. CDR3 residues: CASSLDSLNQPQHF. As DNA, the CDR3 is TGCGCCAGCAGCTTGGACTCCCTCAATCAGCCCCAGCATTTT.

This clone was seen only once. This chain joins TRBV11-3 and TRBJ2-1; 8 bases are a match to TRBD1. The CDR3 has 15 residues. The V gene's germline CDR1 is SGHNT and CDR2 YENEEA. Germline trimming cut 0 bases from V and 9 bases from J; bases unmatched to any gene: 7. CDR3 DNA: TGTGCCAGCAGCTTAGATGGGCAGGGGGCGGGTGAGCAGTTCTTC. Translating gives CASSLDGQGAGEQFF. Filled out from reference TRBV11-3 and TRBJ2-1, the complete variable domain reads EAGVVQSPRYKIIEKKQPVAFWCNPISGHNTLYWYLQNLGQGPELLIRYENEEAVDDSQLPKDRFSAERLKGVDSTLKIQPAELGDSAVYLCASSLDGQGAGEQFFGPGTRLTVL.

V and J are TRBV2 and TRBJ1-5, with 8 bases identical to TRBD1. Losses at the gene ends were 6 bases for V and 6 bases for J; bases not matched to a gene: 7. The CDR3 contains 14 residues. CDR1 is SNHLY and CDR2 is FYNNEI in the germline V gene. CDR3 sequence reads: CASSPDRGRQPQHF. The CDR3 nucleotides are TGTGCCAGCAGCCCCGACAGGGGACGTCAGCCCCAGCATTTT.

This sequence joins TRBV12-5 and TRBJ2-2, with TRBD1 matching over 7 bases. V lost 1 base and J lost 2; bases outside the gene matches: 4. Germline V CDR1 and CDR2: LGHNT, FRNRAP. The CDR3 has 16 residues. As DNA, the CDR3 is TGTGCTAGTGGTTTGGGGGGGACAGCTAACACCGGGGAGCTGTTTTTT. It specifies CASGLGGTANTGELFF.

The chain links TRBV7-2 to TRBJ1-2; possibly TRBD1 for D (6 bases). Germline V CDR1 and CDR2: SGHTA, FQGNSA. Deletions cut 1 base from V and 9 bases from J, with 9 bases between. This CDR3 spans 12 amino acids. The CDR3 sequence is CASSLGTGSYTF. The DNA for the CDR3 is TGTGCCAGCAGCTTAGGTACAGGGAGCTACACCTTC.

This clone was observed a handful of times. CDR3 coding DNA: TGCGCCAGCAGCCAAGGAATGGGGTACCAAGAGACCCAGTACTTC. This encodes CASSQGMGYQETQYF. This chain joins TRBV4-3 and TRBJ2-5; D gene ambiguous. Trimming stripped 1 base from V and 0 bases from J, with 9 bases between. The germline CDR1 and CDR2 sequences are LGHNA and YSLEER. The CDR3 covers 15 residues.

The CDR3 is CASSYAGTSYNEQFF. Written as DNA, the CDR3 is TGTGCCAGCAGTTACGCCGGGACTAGTTACAATGAGCAGTTCTTC. This rearrangement joins TRBV6-5 to TRBJ2-1; 8 bases fit TRBD2. Germline CDR1 is MNHEY and CDR2 is SVGAGI. This CDR3 is built from 15 residues. The V and J ends lost 2 bases and 4 bases, in that order; junction bases with no gene match: 4.

The rearrangement joins TRBV7-2 to TRBJ1-2; 10 bases are shared with TRBD1. Germline lookup yields CDR1 SGHTA and CDR2 FQGNSA. Trimming at V came to 1 base and at J to 8 bases, leaving 7 bases not matched to a gene. This CDR3 is 15 amino acids long. CDR3 residues: CASSLGPTGGEGYTF. As DNA, the CDR3 is TGTGCCAGCAGCTTAGGACCGACAGGGGGCGAGGGCTACACCTTC.

In this sample, this clone turned up once. The J gene is TRBJ2-7, the V gene TRBV13, with 7 bases that match TRBD2. The CDR3 is 14 residues long. With 6 bases clipped from V and 2 bases from J, the junction kept 7 bases outside the gene matches. Germline assignment: CDR1 PRHDT and CDR2 FYEKMQ (reference sequence). The CDR3 region has the DNA TGTGCCAGCAGGGGACGGGGGGTAGCCTACGAGCAGTACTTC. Protein sequence: CASRGRGVAYEQYF. Full variable domain (missing parts from reference TRBV13 and TRBJ2-7): AAGVIQSPRHLIKEKRETATLKCYPIPRHDTVYWYQQGPGQDPQFLISFYEKMQSDKGSIPDRFSAQQFSDYHSELNMSSLELGDSALYFCASRGRGVAYEQYFGPGTRLTVT.

This chain joins TRBV27 and TRBJ2-1; D not certain. Germline CDR1 and CDR2: MNHEY and SMNVEV (reference sequence). The ends were cut back, 3 bases at V and 2 bases at J, with 8 bases in the middle. There are 14 residues in the CDR3. The CDR3 DNA follows: TGTGCCAGCAGTTTTTTCTCCCCCTACAATGAGCAGTTCTTC. It codes for CASSFFSPYNEQFF.

The chain carries TRBV9 and TRBJ1-1, with a weak D call TRBD1 (5 bases). Germline V gene sequence: CDR1 SGDLS, CDR2 YYNGEE. V dropped 4 bases and J dropped 4 bases, with 14 bases sitting between them. This CDR3 spans 14 amino acids. The CDR3 bases are TGTGCCAGCAGCCCGCCGTGGGACGGCACTGAAGCTTTCTTT. Encoded protein: CASSPPWDGTEAFF.

V and J are TRBV9 and TRBJ1-2; D gene unclear. V was shortened by 0 bases and J by 3 bases, with 9 bases between the two germline ends. The CDR3 is 14 amino acids. Germline assignment: CDR1 SGDLS and CDR2 YYNGEE. DNA for the CDR3: TGTGCCAGCAGCGTAGGGTGGGGAGACTATGGCTACACCTTC. Translation gives CASSVGWGDYGYTF.

The CDR3 nucleotides are TGTGCCAGCAGCTTGTGGGGGGATAGCAATCAGCCCCAGCATTTT. Encoded protein: CASSLWGDSNQPQHF. This rearrangement joins TRBV7-6 to TRBJ1-5, with a possible D match to TRBD1 (5 bases). Germline lookup yields CDR1 SGHVS and CDR2 FNYEAQ. This CDR3 contains 15 residues. V lost 3 bases and J lost 0, with 9 bases in between.

This rearrangement joins TRBV4-3 to TRBJ2-7; D gene uncertain. Per germline, CDR1 LGHNA and CDR2 YSLEER. Trimming pared 0 bases from V and 5 bases from J, leaving 14 bases between. The CDR3 is 15 amino acids. CDR3 DNA: TGCGCCAGCAGCCAAGATGGGGTCCGGCAAAACGAGCAGTACTTC. This gives the protein CASSQDGVRQNEQYF.

This clone has just one count. The rearrangement uses TRBV7-8 and TRBJ2-1; possibly TRBD1 or TRBD2 for D (7 bases each). From germline, CDR1 is SGHVS and CDR2 FQNEAQ. The V end was cut by 5 bases, the J end by 3 bases, with 29 bases between. The CDR3 is 20 residues long. CDR3 bases: TGTGCCAGCAGCCCCCAGGGTAGTCCGGGACAGCGGGGTTACTACAATGAGCAGTTCTTC. Amino acid sequence: CASSPQGSPGQRGYYNEQFF.

The chain employs TRBV6-1 and TRBJ1-6; D is perhaps TRBD1 (6 bases). This CDR3 region has 12 residues. The V gene's germline CDR1 is MNHNS and CDR2 SASEGT. The V end was cut by 3 bases, the J end by 9 bases, with 6 bases between. The CDR3 region is CASSDRGSPLHF. CDR3 bases: TGTGCCAGCAGTGACAGGGGTTCACCCCTCCACTTT.

This chain connects TRBV6-6 to TRBJ1-1; no firm D call. The CDR3 has 15 residues. V was cut by 7 bases and J by 0 bases, with 15 bases left in between. The germline V gene encodes CDR1 MNHNY and CDR2 SVGAGI (reference sequence). The CDR3 bases are TGTGCCAGCATCGACCGGAGACTGATGAACACTGAAGCTTTCTTT. Its protein is CASIDRRLMNTEAFF.

Worth noting for this clone: A junction boundary mismatches the germline segment, possibly from a read error. The chain recombines TRBV2 with TRBJ1-2; D gene uncertain. Germline CDR1 and CDR2: SNHLY and FYNNEI. The CDR3 runs to 13 residues. The CDR3 region has the DNA TGTGCCAGCAGGGAAGGGCCCTTCATTGGCTACACCTTC. Residues: CASREGPFIGYTF.

This sequence joins TRBV27 and TRBJ1-6; possible D gene TRBD1, 6 bases. The V end was cut by 3 bases, the J end by 10 bases, with 16 bases between. Looked up from germline, CDR1 is MNHEY and CDR2 is SMNVEV (reference sequence). The CDR3 consists of 15 residues. CDR3 residues: CASSLFRGAGSPLHF. CDR3 bases: TGTGCCAGCAGTTTGTTTCGGGGGGCCGGCTCACCCCTCCACTTT.

This chain uses TRBV2 with TRBJ1-1, with TRBD1 as a possible D gene (6 bases). The CDR3 runs 13 residues. The germline V gene encodes CDR1 SNHLY and CDR2 FYNNEI. V lost 6 bases and J 10 bases, leaving 18 bases between the germline ends. For the CDR3, the DNA is TGTGCCAGCAGAGGGGGGAACCTGGGAGCAGCTTTCTTT. Translated: CASRGGNLGAAFF. Drawing the rest from reference TRBV2 and TRBJ1-1, the complete variable domain is EPEVTQTPSHQVTQMGQEVILRCVPISNHLYFYWYRQILGQKVEFLVSFYNNEISEKSEIFDDQFSVERPDGSNFTLKIRSTKLEDSAMYFCASRGGNLGAAFFGQGTRLTVV.